The clone carrying this TCR beta chain was seen many times. The antigen is not known. The sample is drawn from a study of T cells in Graves' hyperthyroidism and ophthalmopathy. Template material for amplifying TCR beta CDR3 regions consisted of RNA transcripts. An initial round of RT-PCR targeting the TCR CDR3 relied on the HTBI primer set. TCRdb re-analysed the multiplex PCR reads in MiXCR, keeping a single row per CDR3 protein. This sample has a few hundred thousand distinct CDR3 sequences, with roughly 15% found just once. The CDR3 consists of 14 residues. The germline CDR1 and CDR2 sequences are SGHRS and YFSETQ. V was trimmed by 4 bases and J by 8 bases, leaving 13 bases between them. General study findings and limits: Blood also carried most thyroid clonotypes expanded above 0.001.

The genes are TRBV5-1 and TRBJ1-6; D not certain. This clonotype was sampled from a woman between 35 and 50 years old with Graves' hyperthyroidism that later progressed to Graves' ophthalmopathy. Sequences were obtained from blood. In DNA form, the CDR3 reads TGCGCCAGCAGCCATGAGGACGGCGATTCACCCCTCCACTTT. Amino acid sequence: CASSHEDGDSPLHF.